Listed here is a single TCR beta chain. This CDR3 spans 12 amino acids. The germline V gene encodes CDR1 MDHEN and CDR2 SYDVKM. Trimming cost V 1 base and J 8 bases, with 9 bases left between them. The repertoire was sequenced with immunoSEQ multiplex PCR; TCRdb's copy has only in-frame clones and lacks some. The repertoire consists of around 190,000 clones, with just over 90% occurring once and the leading ten covering 1.1% to 1.5%. The sample comes from a study of control samples from healthy donors and cancer patients. The TCR sequence derives from a man in his thirties or forties in good health. The source material was blood. This chain uses TRBV28 with TRBJ2-7; a weak D match, TRBD2 (5 bases). CDR3 protein: CASSLSERKQYF. CDR3 bases: TGTGCCAGCAGTTTATCGGAGCGGAAGCAGTACTTC. Full variable domain (outside the CDR3, taken from reference TRBV28 and TRBJ2-7): DVKVTQSSRYLVKRTGEKVFLECVQDMDHENMFWYRQDPGLGLRLIYFSYDVKMKEKGDIPEGYSVSREKKERFSLILESASTNQTSMYLCASSLSERKQYFGPGTRLTVT.